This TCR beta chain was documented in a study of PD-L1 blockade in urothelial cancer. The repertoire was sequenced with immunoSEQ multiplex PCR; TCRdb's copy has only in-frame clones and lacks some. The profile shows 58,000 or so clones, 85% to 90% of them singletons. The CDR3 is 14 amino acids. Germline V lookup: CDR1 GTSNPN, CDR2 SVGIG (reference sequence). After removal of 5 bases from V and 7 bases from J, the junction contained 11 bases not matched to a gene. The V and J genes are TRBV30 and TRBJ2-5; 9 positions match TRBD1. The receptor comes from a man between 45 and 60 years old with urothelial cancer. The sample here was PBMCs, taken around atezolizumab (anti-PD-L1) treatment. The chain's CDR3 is CAWGTGTLWSTQYF. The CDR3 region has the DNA TGTGCCTGGGGGACAGGGACCCTGTGGTCGACCCAGTACTTC.